This T cell receptor (beta chain) was retrieved from a study of graft-versus-host responses after intestinal transplantation. Turning to this clone: Its specificity is not known.

Method: immunoSEQ multiplex PCR; TCRdb's copy keeps in-frame clones and lacks some. The sample lists around 21,000 clones, roughly 70% occurring once. The V end lost 4 bases, the J end lost 5 bases, and 18 bases lay between the germline ends. The CDR3 spans 14 residues. Germline lookup yields CDR1 GTSNPN and CDR2 SVGIG (reference sequence). Study findings and constraints: Graft-donor T cell macrochimerism in patients accompanied high graft-versus-host to host-versus-graft clonal ratios in allografts.

Processing was applied to graft tissue in order to liberate intraepithelial and lamina propria lymphocytes. Sequencing was performed on ileum tissue, taken approximately 3 weeks after intestinal transplant. This TCR was sampled from a human patient who received an intestinal transplant, so some T cells may come from the graft donor. The chain links TRBV30 to TRBJ2-7; maybe TRBD2 (6 bases). The CDR3 here is CAWTPIGSGDEQYF. The CDR3 DNA reads TGTGCCTGGACCCCGATCGGCTCGGGAGACGAGCAGTACTTC.